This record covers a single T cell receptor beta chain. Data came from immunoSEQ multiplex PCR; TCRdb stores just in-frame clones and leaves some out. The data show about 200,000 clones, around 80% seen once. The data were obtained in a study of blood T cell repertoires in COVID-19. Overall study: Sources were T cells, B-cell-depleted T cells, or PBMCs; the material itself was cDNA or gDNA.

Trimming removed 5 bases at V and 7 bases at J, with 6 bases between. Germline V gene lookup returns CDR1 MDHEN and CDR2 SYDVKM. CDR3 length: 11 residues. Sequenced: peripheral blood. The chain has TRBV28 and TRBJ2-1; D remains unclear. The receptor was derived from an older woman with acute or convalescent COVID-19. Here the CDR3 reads CASSIQNEQFF. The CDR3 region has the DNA TGTGCCAGCAGTATTCAAAATGAGCAGTTCTTC.